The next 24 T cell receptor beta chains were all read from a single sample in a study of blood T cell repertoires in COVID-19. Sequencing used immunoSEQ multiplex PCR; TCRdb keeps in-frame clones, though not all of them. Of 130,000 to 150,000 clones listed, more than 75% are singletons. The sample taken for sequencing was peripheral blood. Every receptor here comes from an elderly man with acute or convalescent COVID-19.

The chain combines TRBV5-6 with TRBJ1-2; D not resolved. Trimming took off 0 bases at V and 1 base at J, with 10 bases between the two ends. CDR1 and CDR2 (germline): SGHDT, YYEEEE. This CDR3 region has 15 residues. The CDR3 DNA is TGTGCCAGCAGCTTGGCCCGATCAGATAACTATGGCTACACCTTC. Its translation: CASSLARSDNYGYTF. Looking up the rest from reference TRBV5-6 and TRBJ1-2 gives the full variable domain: DAGVTQSPTHLIKTRGQQVTLRCSPKSGHDTVSWYQQALGQGPQFIFQYYEEEERQRGNFPDRFSGHQFPNYSSELNVNALLLGDSALYLCASSLARSDNYGYTFGSGTRLTVV.

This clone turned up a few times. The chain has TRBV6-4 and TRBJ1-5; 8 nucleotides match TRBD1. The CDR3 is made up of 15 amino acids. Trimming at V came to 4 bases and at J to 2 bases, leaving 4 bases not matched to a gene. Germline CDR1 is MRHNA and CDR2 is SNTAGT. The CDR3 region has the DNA TGTGCCAGCAGTGTGACAGGGGAGGGCAATCAGCCCCAGCATTTT. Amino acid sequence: CASSVTGEGNQPQHF.

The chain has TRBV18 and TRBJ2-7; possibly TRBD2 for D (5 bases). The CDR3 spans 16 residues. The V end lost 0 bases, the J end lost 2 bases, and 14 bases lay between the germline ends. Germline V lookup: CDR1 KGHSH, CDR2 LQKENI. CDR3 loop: CASSPPAGTSTYEQYF. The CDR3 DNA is TGTGCCAGCTCACCACCCGCGGGCACAAGTACCTACGAGCAGTACTTC.

The CDR3 DNA sequence: TGTGCCAGCAGCTATAGCGGGGGGCACACAGATACGCAGTATTTT. It specifies CASSYSGGHTDTQYF. The chain links TRBV7-8 to TRBJ2-3; 10 nucleotides match TRBD2. The ends lost 4 bases at V and 2 bases at J; junction bases unmatched: 3. The CDR3 spans 15 residues. Germline CDR1 and CDR2: SGHVS and FQNEAQ.

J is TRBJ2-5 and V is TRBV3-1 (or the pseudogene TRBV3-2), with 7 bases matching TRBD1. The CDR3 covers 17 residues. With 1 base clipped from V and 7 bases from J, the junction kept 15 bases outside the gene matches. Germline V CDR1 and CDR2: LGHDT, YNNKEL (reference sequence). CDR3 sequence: CASSQGSGQVPDGTQYF. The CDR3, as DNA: TGTGCCAGCAGCCAAGGGAGCGGACAGGTGCCCGATGGGACCCAGTACTTC.

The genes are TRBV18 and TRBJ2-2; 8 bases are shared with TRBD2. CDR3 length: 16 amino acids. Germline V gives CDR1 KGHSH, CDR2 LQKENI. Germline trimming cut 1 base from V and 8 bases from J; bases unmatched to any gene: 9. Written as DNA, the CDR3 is TGTGCCAGCTCACCACGGGGACTAGAGATTCCAGGGGAGCTGTTTTTT. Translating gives CASSPRGLEIPGELFF.

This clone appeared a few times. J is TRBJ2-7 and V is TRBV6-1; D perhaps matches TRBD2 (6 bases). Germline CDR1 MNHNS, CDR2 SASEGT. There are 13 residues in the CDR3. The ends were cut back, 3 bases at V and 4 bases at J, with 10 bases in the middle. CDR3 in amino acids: CASSDGGRYEQYF. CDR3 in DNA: TGTGCCAGCAGTGACGGGGGAAGGTACGAGCAGTACTTC.

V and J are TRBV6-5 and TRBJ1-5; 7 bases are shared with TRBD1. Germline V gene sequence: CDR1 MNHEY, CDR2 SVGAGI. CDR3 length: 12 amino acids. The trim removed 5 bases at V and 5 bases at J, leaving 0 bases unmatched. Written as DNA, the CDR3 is TGTGCCAGCAGTCAGGGGGATCAGCCCCAGCATTTT. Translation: CASSQGDQPQHF.

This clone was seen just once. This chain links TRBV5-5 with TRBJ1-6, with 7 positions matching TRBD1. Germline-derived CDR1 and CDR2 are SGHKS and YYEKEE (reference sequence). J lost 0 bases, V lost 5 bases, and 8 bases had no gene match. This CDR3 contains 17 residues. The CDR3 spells CASRPTGESSYNSPLHF. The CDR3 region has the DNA TGTGCCAGCAGACCCACAGGGGAGAGCTCCTATAATTCACCCCTCCACTTT.

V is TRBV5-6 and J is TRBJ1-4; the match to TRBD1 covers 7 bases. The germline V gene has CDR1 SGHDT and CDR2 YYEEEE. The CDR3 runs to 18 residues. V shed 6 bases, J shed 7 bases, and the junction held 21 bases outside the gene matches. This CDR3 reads CASNDQGGSPGVVEKLFF. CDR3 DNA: TGTGCCAGCAACGATCAGGGGGGCAGCCCGGGGGTCGTTGAAAAACTGTTTTTT.

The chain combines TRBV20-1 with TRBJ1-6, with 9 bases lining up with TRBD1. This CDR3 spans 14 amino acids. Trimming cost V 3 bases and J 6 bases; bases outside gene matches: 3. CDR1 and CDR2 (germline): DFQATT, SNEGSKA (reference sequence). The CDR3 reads CSASTGGPNSPLHF. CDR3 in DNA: TGCAGTGCTAGTACAGGGGGCCCTAATTCACCCCTCCACTTT.

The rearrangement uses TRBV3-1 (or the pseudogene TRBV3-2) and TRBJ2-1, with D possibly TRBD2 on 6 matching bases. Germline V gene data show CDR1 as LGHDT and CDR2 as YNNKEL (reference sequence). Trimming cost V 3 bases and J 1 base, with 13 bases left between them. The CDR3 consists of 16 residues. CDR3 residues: CASSHGGLLSYNEQFF. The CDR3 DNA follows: TGTGCCAGCAGCCATGGGGGGTTACTTTCCTACAATGAGCAGTTCTTC.

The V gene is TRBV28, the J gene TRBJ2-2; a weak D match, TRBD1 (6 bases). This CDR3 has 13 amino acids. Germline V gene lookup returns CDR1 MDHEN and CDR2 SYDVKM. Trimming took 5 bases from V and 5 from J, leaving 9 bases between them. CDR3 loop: CASSPTGTGELFF. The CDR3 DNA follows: TGTGCCAGCAGTCCTACAGGGACCGGGGAGCTGTTTTTT. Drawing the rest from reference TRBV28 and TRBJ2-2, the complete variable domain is DVKVTQSSRYLVKRTGEKVFLECVQDMDHENMFWYRQDPGLGLRLIYFSYDVKMKEKGDIPEGYSVSREKKERFSLILESASTNQTSMYLCASSPTGTGELFFGEGSRLTVL.

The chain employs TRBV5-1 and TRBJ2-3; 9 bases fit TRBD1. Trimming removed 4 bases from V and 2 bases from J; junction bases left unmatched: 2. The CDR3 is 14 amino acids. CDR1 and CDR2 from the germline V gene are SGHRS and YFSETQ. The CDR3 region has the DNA TGCGCCAGCAGCCGGACAGGGGTCACAGATACGCAGTATTTT. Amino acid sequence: CASSRTGVTDTQYF.

The CDR3 spells CASSPSRAGSYEQYF. CDR3 nucleotides: TGTGCCAGCTCACCATCCCGGGCAGGGTCCTACGAGCAGTACTTC. The chain employs TRBV18 and TRBJ2-7, with D perhaps TRBD1 (5 bases). Between the trimmed V and J ends, which lost 2 bases and 1 base, there was a span of 12 bases. The CDR3 consists of 15 residues. Germline-derived CDR1 and CDR2 are KGHSH and LQKENI.

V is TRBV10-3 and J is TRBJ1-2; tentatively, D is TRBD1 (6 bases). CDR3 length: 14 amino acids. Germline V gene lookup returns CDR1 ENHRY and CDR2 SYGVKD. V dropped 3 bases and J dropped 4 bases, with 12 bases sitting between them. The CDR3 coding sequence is TGTGCCATCAGTGATGGGGGGGCGTTCTATGGCTACACCTTC. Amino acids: CAISDGGAFYGYTF.

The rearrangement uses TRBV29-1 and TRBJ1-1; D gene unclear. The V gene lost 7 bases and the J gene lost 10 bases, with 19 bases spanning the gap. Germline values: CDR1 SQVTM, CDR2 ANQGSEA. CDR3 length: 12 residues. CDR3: CSGRGTLVGAFF. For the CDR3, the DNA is TGCAGCGGCCGAGGTACTTTAGTCGGAGCTTTCTTT. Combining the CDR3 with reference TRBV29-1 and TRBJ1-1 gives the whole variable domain SAVISQKPSRDICQRGTSLTIQCQVDSQVTMMFWYRQQPGQSLTLIATANQGSEATYESGFVIDKFPISRPNLTFSTLTVSNMSPEDSSIYLCSGRGTLVGAFFGQGTRLTVV.

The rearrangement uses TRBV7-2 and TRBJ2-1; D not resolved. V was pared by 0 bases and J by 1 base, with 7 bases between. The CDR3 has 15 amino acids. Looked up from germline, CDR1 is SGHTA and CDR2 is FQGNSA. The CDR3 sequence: CASSLAAGSYNEQFF. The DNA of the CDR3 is TGTGCCAGCAGCTTAGCGGCAGGTTCCTACAATGAGCAGTTCTTC.

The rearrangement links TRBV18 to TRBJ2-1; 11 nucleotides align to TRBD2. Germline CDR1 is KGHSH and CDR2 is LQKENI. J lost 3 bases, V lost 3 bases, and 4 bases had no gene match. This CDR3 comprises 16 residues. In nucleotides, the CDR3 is TGTGCCAGCTCACCCCGAACTAGCGGGAGCTACAATGAGCAGTTCTTC. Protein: CASSPRTSGSYNEQFF.

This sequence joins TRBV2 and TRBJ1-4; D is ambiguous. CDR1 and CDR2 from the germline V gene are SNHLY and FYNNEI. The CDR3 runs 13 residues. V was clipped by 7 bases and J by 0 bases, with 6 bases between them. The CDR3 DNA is TGTGCCAGCATTCGGGCAACTAATGAAAAACTGTTTTTT. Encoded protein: CASIRATNEKLFF.

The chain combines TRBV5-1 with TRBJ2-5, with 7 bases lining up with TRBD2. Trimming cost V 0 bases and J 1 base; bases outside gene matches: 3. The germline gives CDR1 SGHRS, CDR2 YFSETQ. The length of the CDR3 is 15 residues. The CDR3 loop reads CASSLGWGGQETQYF. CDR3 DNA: TGCGCCAGCAGCTTGGGGTGGGGGGGCCAAGAGACCCAGTACTTC.

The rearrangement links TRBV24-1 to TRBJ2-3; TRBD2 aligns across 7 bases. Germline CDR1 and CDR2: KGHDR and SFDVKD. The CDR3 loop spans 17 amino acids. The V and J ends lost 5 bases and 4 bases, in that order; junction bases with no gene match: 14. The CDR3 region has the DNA TGTGCCACCAGTGGGGCGGGAGCAAAAACTCACCCAGATACGCAGTATTTT. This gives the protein CATSGAGAKTHPDTQYF.

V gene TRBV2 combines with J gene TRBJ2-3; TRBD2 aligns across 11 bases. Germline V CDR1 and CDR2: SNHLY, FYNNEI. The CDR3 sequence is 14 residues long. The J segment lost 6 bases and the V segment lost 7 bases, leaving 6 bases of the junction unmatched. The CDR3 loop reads CASNMGLAADTQYF. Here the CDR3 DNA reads TGTGCCAGCAACATGGGACTAGCGGCGGATACGCAGTATTTT.

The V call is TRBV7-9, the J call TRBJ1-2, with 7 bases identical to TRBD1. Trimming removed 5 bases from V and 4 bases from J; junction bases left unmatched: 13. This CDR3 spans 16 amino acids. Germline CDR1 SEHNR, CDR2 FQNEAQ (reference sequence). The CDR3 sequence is CASSAAGWQGVYGYTF. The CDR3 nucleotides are TGTGCCAGCAGCGCGGCCGGATGGCAGGGGGTCTATGGCTACACCTTC.